The rows below give T cell receptor beta chains drawn from one sample of a study of shared clonotypes between healthy human individuals. Data came from immunoSEQ multiplex PCR; TCRdb stores just in-frame clones and leaves some out. The sample holds roughly 2.4 million clones, approximately 95% seen once. The material sequenced was naive CD4+ T cells sorted from blood. Receptor source: a man between 18 and 35 years old in good health. CDR3s include the opening cysteine and the closing phenylalanine or tryptophan. The order of the fields is J gene, D gene, V gene, clone size, CDR3 DNA, CDR3 protein. D genes are given only for firm matches. A clone size is listed for some rows: how often the clone was seen (once, few, many), or a class if it is expanded.

J: TRBJ2-5
D: NA
V: TRBV7-8
size: once
DNA: TGTGCCAGCAGCTTAGCCCCGGAAATGAAGGGGACCCAGTACTTC
CDR3: CASSLAPEMKGTQYF

J: TRBJ2-5
D: TRBD2
V: TRBV5-4
size: NA
DNA: TGTGCCAGCAGCTTGGCCCCTAGCGGGTTCCAAGAGACCCAGTACTTC
CDR3: CASSLAPSGFQETQYF

J: TRBJ2-7
D: NA
V: TRBV9
size: NA
DNA: TGTGCCAGCAGCGTCGGATACGGGAGAGTCGGGTACGAGCAGTACTTC
CDR3: CASSVGYGRVGYEQYF

J: TRBJ1-2
D: NA
V: TRBV6-6
size: NA
DNA: TGTGCCAGCAGTAAGAAAGGGGACTATGGCTACACCTTC
CDR3: CASSKKGDYGYTF

J: TRBJ1-4
D: TRBD1
V: TRBV6-5
size: NA
DNA: TGTGCCAGCAGTTACTCGTTAGGACAGGTTAATGAAAAACTGTTTTTT
CDR3: CASSYSLGQVNEKLFF

J: TRBJ2-2
D: TRBD2
V: TRBV14
size: NA
DNA: TGTGCCAGCAGCCAATTAGGCGGGAGATCGTACACCGGGGAGCTGTTTTTT
CDR3: CASSQLGGRSYTGELFF

J: TRBJ2-5
D: NA
V: TRBV11-2
size: NA
DNA: TGTGCCAGCAGCCCCGAATCGGGGCAAGAGACCCAGTACTTC
CDR3: CASSPESGQETQYF

J: TRBJ1-1
D: NA
V: TRBV2
size: NA
DNA: TGTGCCAGCAGTGTGAGCAGCTTGCGGGCTTTCTTT
CDR3: CASSVSSLRAFF

J: TRBJ2-5
D: TRBD2
V: TRBV7-9
size: NA
DNA: TGTGCCACCTCCGGGACTAGCGGGGACTTC
CDR3: CATSGTSGDF

J: TRBJ1-3
D: TRBD1
V: TRBV25-1
size: NA
DNA: TGTGCCAGCAGTGAGTCAGGGGGCAACTCTGGAAACACCATATATTTT
CDR3: CASSESGGNSGNTIYF

J: TRBJ1-3
D: TRBD1
V: TRBV30
size: once
DNA: TGTGCCTGGAGTGGCGGGACAGTCTCTGGAAACACCATATATTTT
CDR3: CAWSGGTVSGNTIYF

J: TRBJ1-2
D: NA
V: TRBV28
size: NA
DNA: TGTGCCAGCAGTCTCACGGTATATGGCTACACCTTC
CDR3: CASSLTVYGYTF